This T cell receptor (beta chain) originates from a study of CD8 T cells in ankylosing spondylitis. Trimming cost V 1 base and J 5 bases, with 6 bases left between them. This CDR3 comprises 12 residues. Scientists made TCR beta libraries using quantitative 5'-RACE with molecular barcodes. TCRdb analysed the 5' RACE reads with MiXCR anew, one entry per CDR3 protein. The sample holds some 87,000 distinct CDR3 sequences; 8.8% are singletons and the top ten take 4% to 5.5%. This clonotype came up many times. The clonotype was recovered from a male donor with ankylosing spondylitis or in good health (not recorded which). The chain has TRBV12-3 or TRBV12-4 and TRBJ2-7; D not resolved. Sequencing was carried out using blood, either unsorted or a sorted T cell fraction (not recorded which). Here the CDR3 reads CASSLGGDEQYF. CDR3 nucleotide sequence: TGTGCCAGCAGTTTAGGTGGGGACGAGCAGTACTTC.